These T cell receptor beta chains were read from a single sample in a study of shared clonotypes between healthy human individuals. Sequencing used immunoSEQ multiplex PCR; TCRdb keeps in-frame clones, though not all of them. The repertoire holds approximately 600,000 clones, with approximately 95% as singletons. Material: naive CD8+ T cells sorted from blood. The receptors come from a woman in her 30s in good health. Both conserved end residues are part of each CDR3. The D gene is left open where the match is weak. Not all rows give a size; the values are once, few, many and, for expanded clones, a class.

TRBJ2-1 | . | . | TRBV13 | CASSLEQLYNEQFF | TGTGCCAGCAGCTTAGAACAGTTATACAATGAGCAGTTCTTC
TRBJ2-7 | . | . | TRBV5-1 | CASSPGGQNYEQYF | TGCGCCAGCAGCCCGGGCGGACAGAACTACGAGCAGTACTTC
TRBJ2-1 | once | . | TRBV6-5 | CASSPWSYNEQFF | TGTGCCAGCTCTCCGTGGTCCTACAATGAGCAGTTCTTC
TRBJ2-3 | . | . | TRBV19 | CASSITGTSTDTQYF | TGTGCCAGTAGTATAACCGGGACTAGCACAGATACGCAGTATTTT
TRBJ2-3 | . | . | TRBV28 | CASSLLSSTSTDTQYF | TGTGCCAGCAGTTTACTCAGCAGCACTAGCACAGATACGCAGTATTTT
TRBJ2-7 | . | TRBD2 | TRBV27 | CASSSWTSGSSEQYF | TGTGCCAGCAGTTCCTGGACTAGCGGGAGTTCCGAGCAGTACTTC
TRBJ1-5 | . | . | TRBV6-6 | CASTQGWKQPQHF | TGTGCCAGCACTCAGGGTTGGAAGCAGCCCCAGCATTTT
TRBJ2-7 | . | TRBD1 | TRBV4-1 | CASSQEGSTRDRMSYEQYF | TGCGCCAGCAGCCAAGAGGGATCCACTAGGGACAGGATGTCCTACGAGCAGTACTTC
TRBJ2-7 | . | TRBD2 | TRBV28 | CASSLLGLAVGYEQYF | TGTGCCAGCAGTTTATTGGGACTAGCGGTAGGTTACGAGCAGTACTTC
TRBJ2-7 | . | TRBD1 | TRBV27 | CASASYRGNYEQYF | TGTGCCAGCGCCTCCTACAGGGGAAACTACGAGCAGTACTTC
TRBJ1-2 | . | TRBD1 | TRBV12-5 | CASGPHPPGQPNYGYTF | TGTGCTAGTGGACCCCACCCACCGGGACAGCCGAACTATGGCTACACCTTC
TRBJ2-1 | . | TRBD2 | TRBV18 | CASSKLAGGQFF | TGTGCCAGCTCAAAACTAGCGGGCGGACAGTTCTTC
TRBJ2-7 | . | TRBD2 | TRBV6-4 | CASDRSSAGGLPYEQYF | TGTGCCAGCGACAGAAGTTCGGCGGGAGGGCTTCCCTACGAGCAGTACTTC
TRBJ2-1 | once | . | TRBV11-2 | CASSLGSHNEQFF | TGTGCCAGCAGCTTAGGCAGTCACAATGAGCAGTTCTTC
TRBJ2-7 | once | . | TRBV11-2 | CASSFRGAYYEQYF | TGTGCCAGCAGCTTCAGGGGGGCTTACTACGAGCAGTACTTC
TRBJ2-6 | once | . | TRBV11-2 | CASSLGLGSGANVLTF | TGTGCCAGCAGCTTAGGGTTGGGATCTGGGGCCAACGTCCTGACTTTC
TRBJ2-1 | . | . | TRBV27 | CASKEDEWRDEQFF | TGTGCCAGCAAGGAGGATGAATGGCGAGATGAGCAGTTCTTC
TRBJ2-5 | . | . | TRBV7-9 | CASSLYTQETQYF | TGTGCCAGCAGCCTATATACCCAAGAGACCCAGTACTTC
TRBJ1-4 | once | TRBD1 | TRBV19 | CASRGQSNEKLFF | TGTGCCAGTAGGGGACAGTCGAATGAAAAACTGTTTTTT
TRBJ2-7 | . | . | TRBV2 | CASSDLPAYEQYF | TGTGCCAGCAGTGACTTGCCGGCCTACGAGCAGTACTTC
TRBJ2-3 | . | TRBD2 | TRBV28 | CASSLELAGGPTTDTQYF | TGTGCCAGCAGTTTAGAACTAGCGGGAGGGCCGACCACAGATACGCAGTATTTT
TRBJ1-1 | few | . | TRBV5-4 | CASSLELHTEAFF | TGTGCCAGCAGCTTGGAGTTGCACACTGAAGCTTTCTTT
TRBJ2-1 | . | TRBD2 | TRBV28 | CASSFLTSGSSYNEQFF | TGTGCCAGCAGTTTTTTGACTAGCGGGAGCTCCTACAATGAGCAGTTCTTC
TRBJ2-7 | once | TRBD1 | TRBV18 | CASSPLDRVYEQYF | TGTGCCAGCTCACCCTTAGACAGGGTTTACGAGCAGTACTTC
TRBJ2-7 | . | TRBD1 | TRBV4-1 | CASRPGTGGFYEQYF | TGCGCCAGCAGACCCGGGACAGGGGGCTTTTACGAGCAGTACTTC
TRBJ1-5 | . | . | TRBV10-2 | CASSSYSNQPQHF | TGCGCCAGCAGTAGTTATAGCAATCAGCCCCAGCATTTT
TRBJ2-2 | . | . | TRBV6-5 | CASSYSSDTGELFF | TGTGCCAGCAGTTACTCGTCAGACACCGGGGAGCTGTTTTTT
TRBJ2-7 | . | TRBD1 | TRBV2 | CAATGGAYEQYF | TGTGCCGCTACAGGGGGCGCGTACGAGCAGTACTTC
TRBJ1-4 | . | . | TRBV15 | CATSREQGRDEKLFF | TGTGCCACCAGCAGAGAACAGGGAAGGGATGAAAAACTGTTTTTT
TRBJ1-3 | . | . | TRBV4-1 | CASSQERGENTIYF | TGCGCCAGCAGCCAAGAAAGGGGAGAAAACACCATATATTTT
TRBJ2-7 | . | TRBD2 | TRBV10-2 | CASSGTSGGYEQYF | TGCGCCAGCAGTGGTACTAGCGGGGGCTACGAGCAGTACTTC
TRBJ2-1 | . | TRBD2 | TRBV27 | CASNRGTSGNNEQFF | TGTGCCAGCAATCGCGGGACTAGCGGAAACAATGAGCAGTTCTTC
TRBJ1-1 | . | TRBD1 | TRBV19 | CASSIATGTGLFMNTEAFF | TGTGCCAGTAGTATAGCAACCGGGACAGGGCTGTTTATGAACACTGAAGCTTTCTTT
TRBJ1-2 | . | . | TRBV30 | CAWSGGAGYTF | TGTGCCTGGAGTGGGGGAGCTGGCTACACCTTC
TRBJ2-7 | once | . | TRBV28 | CASTDSYDEQYF | TGTGCCAGTACGGACAGTTACGACGAGCAGTACTTC
TRBJ1-2 | . | . | TRBV4-1 | CASRSVGGGDYGYTF | TGCGCCAGCAGGAGCGTTGGGGGGGGAGACTATGGCTACACCTTC
TRBJ1-4 | . | . | TRBV11-2 | CASSLGGSLDEKLFF | TGTGCCAGCAGCTTAGGGGGCAGTTTGGATGAAAAACTGTTTTTT
TRBJ2-4 | . | . | TRBV7-9 | CASSVIAKNIQYF | TGTGCCAGCAGCGTGATAGCCAAAAACATTCAGTACTTC
TRBJ1-6 | . | TRBD1 | TRBV27 | CASSATRGPLHF | TGTGCCAGCAGTGCCACCAGGGGGCCCCTCCACTTT
TRBJ2-1 | . | . | TRBV28 | CASIPRLYPNEQFF | TGTGCCAGCATCCCAAGACTCTACCCCAATGAGCAGTTCTTC
TRBJ2-2 | . | . | TRBV7-9 | CASTLELAGELFF | TGTGCCAGCACCCTGGAGTTGGCCGGGGAGCTGTTTTTT
TRBJ2-7 | . | . | TRBV30 | CAWSGQRMGEQYF | TGTGCCTGGAGTGGACAGCGTATGGGCGAGCAGTACTTC
TRBJ2-7 | . | . | TRBV9 | CASSDSDRPEPWEQYF | TGTGCCAGCAGCGATTCGGACAGACCAGAACCTTGGGAGCAGTACTTC
TRBJ2-1 | . | . | TRBV30 | CAWSSEGRWQFF | TGTGCCTGGAGTTCCGAGGGTAGGTGGCAGTTCTTC